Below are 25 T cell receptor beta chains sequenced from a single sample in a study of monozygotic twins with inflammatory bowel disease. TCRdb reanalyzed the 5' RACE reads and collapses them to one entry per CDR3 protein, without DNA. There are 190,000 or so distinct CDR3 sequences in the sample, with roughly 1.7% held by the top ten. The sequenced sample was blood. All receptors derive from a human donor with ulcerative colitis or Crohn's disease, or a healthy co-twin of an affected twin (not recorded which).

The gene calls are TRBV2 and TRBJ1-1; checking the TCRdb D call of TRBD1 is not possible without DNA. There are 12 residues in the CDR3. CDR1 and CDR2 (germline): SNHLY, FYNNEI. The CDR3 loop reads CASRGENTEAFF.

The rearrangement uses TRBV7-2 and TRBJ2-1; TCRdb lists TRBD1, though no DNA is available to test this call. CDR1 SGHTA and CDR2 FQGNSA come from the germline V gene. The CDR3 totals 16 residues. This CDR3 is CASSRAGGRPGNEQFF.

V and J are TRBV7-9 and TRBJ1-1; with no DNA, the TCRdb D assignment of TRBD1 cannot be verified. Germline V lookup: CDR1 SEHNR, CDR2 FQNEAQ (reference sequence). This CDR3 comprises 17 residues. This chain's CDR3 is CASSEPGQLSPATEAFF. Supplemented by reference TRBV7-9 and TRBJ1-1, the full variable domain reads DTGVSQNPRHKITKRGQNVTFRCDPISEHNRLYWYRQTLGQGPEFLTYFQNEAQLEKSRLLSDRFSAERPKGSFSTLEIQRTEQGDSAMYLCASSEPGQLSPATEAFFGQGTRLTVV.

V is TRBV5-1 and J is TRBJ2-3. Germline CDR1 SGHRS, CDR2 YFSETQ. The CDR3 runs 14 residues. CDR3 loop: CASSLNIHTDTQYF.

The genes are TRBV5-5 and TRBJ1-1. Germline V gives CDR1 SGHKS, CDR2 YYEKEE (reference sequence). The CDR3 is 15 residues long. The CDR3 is CASSFGGALNTEAFF.

The CDR3 here is CASSLALAGTAVELFF. The gene calls are TRBV5-1 and TRBJ2-2. CDR3 length: 16 amino acids. Germline V gene data show CDR1 as SGHRS and CDR2 as YFSETQ.

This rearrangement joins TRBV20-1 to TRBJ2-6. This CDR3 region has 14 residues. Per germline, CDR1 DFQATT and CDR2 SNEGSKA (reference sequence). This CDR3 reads CSATSFSGANVLTF.

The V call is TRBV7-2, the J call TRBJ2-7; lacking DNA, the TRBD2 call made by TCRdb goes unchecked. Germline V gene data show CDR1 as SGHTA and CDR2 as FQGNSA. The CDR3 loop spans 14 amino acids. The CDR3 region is CASSAGLALHEQYF.

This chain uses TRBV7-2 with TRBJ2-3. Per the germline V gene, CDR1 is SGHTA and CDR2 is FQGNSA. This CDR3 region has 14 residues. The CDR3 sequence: CASSLSGGTDTQYF.

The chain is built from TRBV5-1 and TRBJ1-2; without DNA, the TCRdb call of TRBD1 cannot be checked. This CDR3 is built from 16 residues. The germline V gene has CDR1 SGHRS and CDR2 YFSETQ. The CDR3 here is CASSPGTAHGDYGYTF.

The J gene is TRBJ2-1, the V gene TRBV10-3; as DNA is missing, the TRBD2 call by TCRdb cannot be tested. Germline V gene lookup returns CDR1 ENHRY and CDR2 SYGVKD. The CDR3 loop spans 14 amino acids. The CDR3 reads CAISGTSGSNEQFF.

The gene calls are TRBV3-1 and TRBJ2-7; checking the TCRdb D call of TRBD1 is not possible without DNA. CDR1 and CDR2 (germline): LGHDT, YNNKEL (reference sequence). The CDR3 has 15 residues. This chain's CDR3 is CASRSTGTGGTQQYF.

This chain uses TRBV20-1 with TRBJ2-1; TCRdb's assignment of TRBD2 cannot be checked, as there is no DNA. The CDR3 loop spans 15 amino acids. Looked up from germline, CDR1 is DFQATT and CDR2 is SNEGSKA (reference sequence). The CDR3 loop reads CSARLAGRGAGEQFF.

This CDR3 reads CASRQTGSGSYNEQFF. The V call is TRBV25-1, the J call TRBJ2-1; the TRBD1 assignment by TCRdb is unverifiable without DNA. In germline, CDR1 is MGHDK, CDR2 SYGVNS. The CDR3 runs 16 residues.

The CDR3 spells CASSLGLSGWEQFF. J is TRBJ2-1 and V is TRBV7-2. This CDR3 comprises 14 residues. Per the germline V gene, CDR1 is SGHTA and CDR2 is FQGNSA.

The CDR3 loop is CASSPFGSSNNSPLHF. V gene TRBV18 combines with J gene TRBJ1-6. CDR1 KGHSH and CDR2 LQKENI come from the germline V gene. The CDR3 runs to 16 residues.

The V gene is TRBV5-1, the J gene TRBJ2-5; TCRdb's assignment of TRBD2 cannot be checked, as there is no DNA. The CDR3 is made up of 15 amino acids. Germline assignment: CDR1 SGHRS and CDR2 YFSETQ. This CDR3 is CASKEVLAGQETQYF.

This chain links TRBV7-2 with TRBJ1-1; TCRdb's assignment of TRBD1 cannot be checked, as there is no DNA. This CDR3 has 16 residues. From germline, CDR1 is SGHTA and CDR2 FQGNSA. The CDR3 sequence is CATQLMSLGGYTEAFF. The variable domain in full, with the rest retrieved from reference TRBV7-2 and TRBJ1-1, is GAGVSQSPSNKVTEKGKDVELRCDPISGHTALYWYRQSLGQGLEFLIYFQGNSAPDKSGLPSDRFSAERTGGSVSTLTIQRTQQEDSAVYLCATQLMSLGGYTEAFFGQGTRLTVV.

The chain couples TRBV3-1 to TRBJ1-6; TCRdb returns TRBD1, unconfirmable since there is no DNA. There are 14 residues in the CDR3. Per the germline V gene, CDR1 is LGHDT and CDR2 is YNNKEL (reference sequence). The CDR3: CASNTTGVNSPLHF.

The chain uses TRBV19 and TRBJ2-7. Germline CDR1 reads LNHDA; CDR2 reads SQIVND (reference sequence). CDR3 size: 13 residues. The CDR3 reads CASSMGRSYEQYF. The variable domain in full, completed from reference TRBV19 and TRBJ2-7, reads DGGITQSPKYLFRKEGQNVTLSCEQNLNHDAMYWYRQDPGQGLRLIYYSQIVNDFQKGDIAEGYSVSREKKESFPLTVTSAQKNPTAFYLCASSMGRSYEQYFGPGTRLTVT.

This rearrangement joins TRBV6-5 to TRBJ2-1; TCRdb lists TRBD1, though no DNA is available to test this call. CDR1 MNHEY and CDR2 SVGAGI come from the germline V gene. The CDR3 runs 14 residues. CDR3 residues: CASSYKGIGNEQFF.

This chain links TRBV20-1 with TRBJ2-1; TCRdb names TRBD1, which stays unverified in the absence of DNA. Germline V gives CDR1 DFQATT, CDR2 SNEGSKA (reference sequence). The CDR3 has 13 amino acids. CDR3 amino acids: CSASLDRQNEQFF.

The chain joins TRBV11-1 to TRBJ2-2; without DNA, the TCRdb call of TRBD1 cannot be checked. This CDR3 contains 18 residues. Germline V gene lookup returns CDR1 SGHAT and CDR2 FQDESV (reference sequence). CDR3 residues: CASSSVSGGQTNTGELFF.

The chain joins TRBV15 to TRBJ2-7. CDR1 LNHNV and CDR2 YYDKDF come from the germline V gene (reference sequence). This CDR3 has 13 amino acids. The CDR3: CATSKRSGDEQYF.

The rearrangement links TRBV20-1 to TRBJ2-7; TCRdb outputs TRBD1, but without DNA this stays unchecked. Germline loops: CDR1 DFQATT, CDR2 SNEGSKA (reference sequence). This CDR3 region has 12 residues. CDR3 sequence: CSARLDTYEQYF.